This TCR beta chain was sequenced during a study of neoadjuvant anti-PD-1 for oral cavity cancer. Study-wide context: Patients without progression received a fourth nivolumab dose around day 43, then surgical resection on days 50-56.

Using immunoSEQ multiplex PCR, the repertoire was profiled, and TCRdb retains in-frame clones only, with some absent. The profile covers about 16,000 clones, with less than 80% appearing a single time and more than 2.5% taken by the ten largest. CDR1 SQVTM and CDR2 ANQGSEA come from the germline V gene. The CDR3 runs to 14 residues. With V trimmed by 6 bases and J by 7 bases, 8 bases remained unmatched. Sequenced here: PBMCs, sampled before nivolumab (anti-PD-1) treatment. This chain connects TRBV29-1 to TRBJ1-6; 8 nucleotides align to TRBD1. The TCR comes from a person aged 35-79 years with oral cavity squamous cell carcinoma. The CDR3 region is CSVRTGPINSPLHF. CDR3 nucleotides: TGCAGCGTGCGGACAGGGCCTATCAATTCACCCCTCCACTTT.